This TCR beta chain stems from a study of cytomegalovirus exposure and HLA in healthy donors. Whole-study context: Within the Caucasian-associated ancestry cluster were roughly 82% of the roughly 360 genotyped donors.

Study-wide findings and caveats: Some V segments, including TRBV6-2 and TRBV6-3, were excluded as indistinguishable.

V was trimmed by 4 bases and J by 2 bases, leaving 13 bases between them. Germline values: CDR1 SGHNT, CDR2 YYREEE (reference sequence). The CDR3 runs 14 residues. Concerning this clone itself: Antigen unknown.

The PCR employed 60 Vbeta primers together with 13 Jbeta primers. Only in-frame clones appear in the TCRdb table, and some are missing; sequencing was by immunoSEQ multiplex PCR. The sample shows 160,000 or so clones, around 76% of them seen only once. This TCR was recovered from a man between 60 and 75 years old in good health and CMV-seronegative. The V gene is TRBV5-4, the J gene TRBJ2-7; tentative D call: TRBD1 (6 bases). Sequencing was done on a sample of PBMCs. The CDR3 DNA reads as TGTGCCAGCAGCCGAGGACAGAAACCCTACGAGCAGTACTTC. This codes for CASSRGQKPYEQYF.